Below are 5 T cell receptor beta chains sequenced from a single sample in a study of T-cell memory formation after mild COVID-19. MiXCR, applied by TCRdb to the 5' RACE reads, yields one record per CDR3 protein. The data contain 530,000 or so distinct CDR3 sequences, roughly a sixth of them seen just once; the ten biggest clones take up just over 8%. The specimen sequenced was PBMCs or a T cell subset sorted from them (not recorded which). Receptor source: an adult woman who had mild COVID-19 (a few samples of this study predate the infection). Cell type and time point are not known.

The chain combines TRBV7-9 with TRBJ1-2; D not resolved. V shed 0 bases and J shed 7 bases, with 12 bases lying between them. This CDR3 is built from 14 residues. CDR1 and CDR2 from the germline V gene are SEHNR and FQNEAQ (reference sequence). In nucleotides, the CDR3 is TGTGCCAGCAGCTTAGCCATCGTAGGCTCTGGCTACACCTTC. Translation gives CASSLAIVGSGYTF.

The rearrangement links TRBV19 to TRBJ2-5; possible D gene TRBD2, 7 bases. Deletions cut 3 bases from V and 5 bases from J, with 16 bases between. In germline, CDR1 is LNHDA, CDR2 SQIVND (reference sequence). The CDR3 covers 15 residues. The CDR3 DNA is TGTGCCAGTAGTATCGGAGGGGGGGCCCGGGAGACCCAGTACTTC. Amino acids: CASSIGGGARETQYF.

The chain joins TRBV15 to TRBJ2-3; 8 bases match TRBD1. This CDR3 is built from 16 residues. J lost 4 bases, V lost 1 base, and 7 bases had no gene match. CDR1 and CDR2 from the germline V gene are LNHNV and YYDKDF (reference sequence). Here the CDR3 DNA reads TGTGCCACCAGCAGAGTCCCTCAGGGGGCCTCAGATACGCAGTATTTT. The encoded protein is CATSRVPQGASDTQYF.

The rearrangement links TRBV23-1 to TRBJ1-4; no firm D call. Being an ORF, TRBV23-1 has a function that is uncertain. The CDR3 sequence is 12 residues long. The germline V and J ends were trimmed by 3 bases and 14 bases, with 13 bases remaining between them. The CDR3 here is CASSHTVMGLFF. The CDR3 DNA reads as TGCGCCAGCAGTCATACCGTTATGGGCCTGTTTTTT.

J is TRBJ2-1 and V is TRBV18; D call uncertain. The CDR3 is 13 amino acids. Trimming removed 0 bases at V and 10 bases at J, with 10 bases between. In germline, CDR1 is KGHSH, CDR2 LQKENI. CDR3 sequence (DNA): TGTGCCAGCTCACCACCGGCCCGAATGGAGCAGTTCTTC. Translation gives CASSPPARMEQFF.